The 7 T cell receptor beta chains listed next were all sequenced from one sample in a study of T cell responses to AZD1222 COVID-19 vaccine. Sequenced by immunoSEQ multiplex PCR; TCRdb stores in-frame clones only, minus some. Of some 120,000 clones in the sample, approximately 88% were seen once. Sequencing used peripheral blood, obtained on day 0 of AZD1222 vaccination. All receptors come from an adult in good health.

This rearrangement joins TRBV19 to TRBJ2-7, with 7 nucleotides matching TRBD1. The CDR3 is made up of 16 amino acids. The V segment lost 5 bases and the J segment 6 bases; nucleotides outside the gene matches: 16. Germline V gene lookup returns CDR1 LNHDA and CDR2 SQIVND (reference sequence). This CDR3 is CASSLPTGASRGEQYF. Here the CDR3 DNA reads TGTGCCAGTAGTCTCCCAACAGGGGCTTCCCGGGGCGAGCAGTACTTC.

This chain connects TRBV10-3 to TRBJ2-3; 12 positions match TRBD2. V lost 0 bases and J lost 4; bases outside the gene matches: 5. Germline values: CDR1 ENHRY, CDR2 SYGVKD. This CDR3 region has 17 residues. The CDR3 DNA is TGTGCCATCAGTGAGTCATCACTAGCGGGAGGCGCAGATACGCAGTATTTT. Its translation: CAISESSLAGGADTQYF.

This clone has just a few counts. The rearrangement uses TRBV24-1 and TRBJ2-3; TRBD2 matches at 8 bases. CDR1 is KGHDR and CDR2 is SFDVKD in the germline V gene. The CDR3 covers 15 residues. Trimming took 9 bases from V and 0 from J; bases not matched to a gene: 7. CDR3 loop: CATSTSVSSTDTQYF. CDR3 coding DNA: TGTGCCACCTCGACTAGCGTTTCTAGCACAGATACGCAGTATTTT.

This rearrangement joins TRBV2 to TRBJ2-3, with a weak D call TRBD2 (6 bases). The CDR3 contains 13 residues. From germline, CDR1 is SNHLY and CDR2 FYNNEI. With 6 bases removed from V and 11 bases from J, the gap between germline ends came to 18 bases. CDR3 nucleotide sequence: TGTGCCAGCAGGGGGACTTCCAACTCGGGGCAGTATTTT. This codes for CASRGTSNSGQYF.

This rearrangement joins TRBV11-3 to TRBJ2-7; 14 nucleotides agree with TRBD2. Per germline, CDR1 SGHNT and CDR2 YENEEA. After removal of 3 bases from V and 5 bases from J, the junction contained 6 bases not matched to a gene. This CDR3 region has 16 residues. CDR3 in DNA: TGTGCCAGCAGCTTGGGGACTAGCGGGAGAACGGACGAGCAGTACTTC. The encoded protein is CASSLGTSGRTDEQYF.

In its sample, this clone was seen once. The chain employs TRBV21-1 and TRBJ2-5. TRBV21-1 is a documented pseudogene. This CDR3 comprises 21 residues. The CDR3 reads CASSKVRRVIRQTIQQETQYF. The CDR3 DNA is TGTGCCAGCAGCAAAGTGAGAAGGGTGATTCGGCAGACAATACAACAAGAGACCCAGTACTTC.

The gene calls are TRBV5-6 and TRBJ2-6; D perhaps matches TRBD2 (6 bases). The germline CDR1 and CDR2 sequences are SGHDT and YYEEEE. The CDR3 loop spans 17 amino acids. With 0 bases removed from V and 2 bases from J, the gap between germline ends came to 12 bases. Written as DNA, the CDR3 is TGTGCCAGCAGCTTGGGACTTGCGGGAACTGGGGCCAACGTCCTGACTTTC. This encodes CASSLGLAGTGANVLTF.